This TCR beta chain was identified in a study of blood T cell repertoires in COVID-19. Germline V CDR1 and CDR2: SGHAT, FQNNGV. The CDR3 runs 11 residues. Trimming cost V 6 bases and J 1 base, with 4 bases left between them. Concerning this clone: Other DNA sequences in this specimen translate into the identical CDR3.

Using immunoSEQ multiplex PCR, the repertoire was profiled, and TCRdb retains in-frame clones only, with some absent. The sample lists under 300,000 clones, around 90% occurring once. The source of this sequence is a woman aged 25 to 45 with acute COVID-19. The V call is TRBV11-2, the J call TRBJ2-7; D unclear. Sequenced: PBMCs or T cells enriched from blood (not recorded which). The CDR3 here is CASSSSYEQYF. The CDR3 region has the DNA TGTGCCAGCAGTTCGTCCTACGAGCAGTACTTC.